This entry lists 22 T cell receptor beta chains sequenced from one sample in a study of early T cells in non-severe SARS-CoV-2 infection. TCRdb passed the 5' RACE reads through MiXCR, listing each CDR3 protein once. Of about 54,000 distinct CDR3 sequences listed, less than 9.5% were seen once; the top ten hold more than 9%. Sequences were derived from whole blood, sampled at baseline. The source of these receptors is an adult who was a healthcare worker with PCR-confirmed SARS-CoV-2 infection or an uninfected control (not recorded which).

This chain links TRBV6-5 with TRBJ1-1; the D gene is possibly TRBD1 (6 bases). The CDR3 runs to 16 residues. The germline gives CDR1 MNHEY, CDR2 SVGAGI. V gave up 0 bases and J gave up 5 bases, with 16 bases separating them. CDR3 sequence (DNA): TGTGCCAGCAGTTACTCTGCGTTTTACAGGGAGACTGAAGCTTTCTTT. Translated, it gives CASSYSAFYRETEAFF.

This clonotype was observed many times. V is TRBV15 and J is TRBJ2-1, with 8 bases aligning to TRBD1. Losses at the gene ends were 8 bases for V and 0 bases for J; bases not matched to a gene: 0. The CDR3 length is 13 residues. The V gene's germline CDR1 is LNHNV and CDR2 YYDKDF (reference sequence). The CDR3 sequence is CATGQGSYNEQFF. The CDR3 nucleotides read TGTGCCACCGGACAGGGCTCCTACAATGAGCAGTTCTTC.

This clonotype was seen more than once but under ten times. The genes are TRBV12-3 or TRBV12-4 and TRBJ1-5; D might be TRBD1 (5 bases). This CDR3 spans 13 amino acids. V was shortened by 6 bases and J by 3 bases, with 9 bases between the two germline ends. In DNA, the CDR3 is TGTGCCAGCAGCCCGGGGGACAATCAGCCCCAGCATTTT. It codes for CASSPGDNQPQHF.

Only a few counts were recorded for this clonotype. The chain uses TRBV11-2 and TRBJ2-7; D gene ambiguous. The CDR3 runs to 11 residues. Germline CDR1 SGHAT, CDR2 FQNNGV. V lost 6 bases and J 6 bases, leaving 9 bases between the germline ends. CDR3 in DNA: TGTGCCAGCAGACAAGGCGGCGAGCAGTACTTC. Residues: CASRQGGEQYF. Full variable domain (remainder filled in from reference TRBV11-2 and TRBJ2-7): EAGVAQSPRYKIIEKRQSVAFWCNPISGHATLYWYQQILGQGPKLLIQFQNNGVVDDSQLPKDRFSAERLKGVDSTLKIQPAKLEDSAVYLCASRQGGEQYFGPGTRLTVT.

This chain uses TRBV7-2 with TRBJ2-3; a weak D match, TRBD2 (5 bases). Trimming shortened V by 5 bases and J by 3 bases, and 15 bases separated the two germline ends. Germline lookup yields CDR1 SGHTA and CDR2 FQGNSA. The CDR3 has 15 amino acids. This chain's CDR3 is CASSPWTRSTDTQYF. Written as DNA, the CDR3 is TGTGCCAGCAGCCCCTGGACTCGCTCTACAGATACGCAGTATTTT.

At least ten counts were recorded for this clonotype. The chain links TRBV7-9 to TRBJ2-3; the match to TRBD1 covers 8 bases. J gave up 4 bases and V 0 bases, and 6 bases lay outside the gene matches. CDR1 and CDR2 (germline): SEHNR, FQNEAQ (reference sequence). The CDR3 spans 16 residues. In nucleotides, the CDR3 is TGTGCCAGCAGCTTAGCTGACAGGGGAGTCGCAGATACGCAGTATTTT. Translation gives CASSLADRGVADTQYF. The whole variable domain, remainder taken from reference TRBV7-9 and TRBJ2-3, is DTGVSQNPRHKITKRGQNVTFRCDPISEHNRLYWYRQTLGQGPEFLTYFQNEAQLEKSRLLSDRFSAERPKGSFSTLEIQRTEQGDSAMYLCASSLADRGVADTQYFGPGTRLTVL.

This clonotype appeared many times. This chain connects TRBV7-2 to TRBJ2-7; D could derive from TRBD1 or TRBD2 (5 bases each). V gave up 1 base and J gave up 4 bases, with 11 bases separating them. Germline values: CDR1 SGHTA, CDR2 FQGNSA. The CDR3 loop spans 14 amino acids. CDR3 nucleotide sequence: TGTGCCAGCAGCTTAGGCCGTGGGACGTACGAGCAGTACTTC. Its protein product is CASSLGRGTYEQYF.

This clonotype was observed a few times. The V call is TRBV30, the J call TRBJ1-5; D possibly corresponds to TRBD1 (6 bases). Trimming took 8 bases from V and 1 from J, leaving 18 bases between them. CDR1 and CDR2 (germline): GTSNPN, SVGIG (reference sequence). The CDR3 consists of 15 residues. CDR3 nucleotide sequence: TGTGCCGCGGGCGGGAGGACAGCCAGCAATCAGCCCCAGCATTTT. Encoded protein: CAAGGRTASNQPQHF.

The chain links TRBV6-6 to TRBJ1-5; D possibly corresponds to TRBD1 (5 bases). The V gene's germline CDR1 is MNHNY and CDR2 SVGAGI (reference sequence). The length of the CDR3 is 15 residues. V was clipped by 6 bases and J by 7 bases, with 19 bases between them. The CDR3 DNA is TGTGCCAGCAGGCGTACCGGGGCGGAGGGGCAGCCCCAGCATTTT. It translates to CASRRTGAEGQPQHF.

The V gene is TRBV6-1, the J gene TRBJ2-1, with D possibly being TRBD1 (7 bases). This CDR3 spans 13 amino acids. V was clipped by 8 bases and J by 4 bases, with 12 bases between them. CDR1 and CDR2 (germline): MNHNS, SASEGT. CDR3: CASQGEEYNEQFF. CDR3 DNA: TGTGCCAGCCAGGGGGAGGAATACAATGAGCAGTTCTTC.

This clonotype was detected only a few times. This chain uses TRBV7-8 with TRBJ1-2, with D tentatively TRBD1 (5 bases). V lost 4 bases, J lost 0 bases, and 15 bases lay in between. Germline lookup yields CDR1 SGHVS and CDR2 FQNEAQ. This CDR3 contains 16 residues. This CDR3 reads CASSSRGKSSNYGYTF. CDR3 nucleotide sequence: TGTGCCAGCAGCTCGCGGGGGAAGAGCTCTAACTATGGCTACACCTTC.

The chain links TRBV18 to TRBJ2-2, with D unclear. In germline, CDR1 is KGHSH, CDR2 LQKENI. The CDR3 length is 14 residues. With 4 bases removed from V and 4 bases from J, the gap between germline ends came to 10 bases. The DNA for the CDR3 is TGTGCCAGCTCACGTGATGTGGGCACCGGGGAGCTGTTTTTT. As protein: CASSRDVGTGELFF. Full variable domain (outside the CDR3, taken from reference TRBV18 and TRBJ2-2): NAGVMQNPRHLVRRRGQEARLRCSPMKGHSHVYWYRQLPEEGLKFMVYLQKENIIDESGMPKERFSAEFPKEGPSILRIQQVVRGDSAAYFCASSRDVGTGELFFGEGSRLTVL.

The rearrangement joins TRBV9 to TRBJ2-1; 10 nucleotides align to TRBD2. Per the germline V gene, CDR1 is SGDLS and CDR2 is YYNGEE. This CDR3 has 16 residues. V shed 4 bases, J shed 0 bases, and the junction held 4 bases outside the gene matches. CDR3 sequence: CASSISGGSSYNEQFF. CDR3 nucleotides: TGTGCCAGCAGCATTAGCGGGGGGAGCTCCTACAATGAGCAGTTCTTC.

In the case of this clonotype: This may arise from a read error, as a much more abundant clone is one base away. This chain connects TRBV28 to TRBJ2-3; D is possibly TRBD2 (5 bases). The V gene's germline CDR1 is MDHEN and CDR2 SYDVKM. The CDR3 runs to 16 residues. The CDR3 DNA reads as TGTGCCAGCAGCGGAAGCGGAACCCAAAGCATAGATACGCAGTATTTT. Residues: CASSGSGTQSIDTQYF.

This clonotype turned up a few times. The chain combines TRBV20-1 with TRBJ2-5; D is unclear. The CDR3 is 12 residues long. Germline assignment: CDR1 DFQATT and CDR2 SNEGSKA (reference sequence). Trimming took 3 bases from V and 7 from J, leaving 12 bases between them. CDR3 amino acids: CSASGGTSTQYF. For the CDR3, the DNA is TGCAGTGCTAGCGGCGGTACATCGACCCAGTACTTC.

The rearrangement uses TRBV20-1 and TRBJ2-1, with 11 bases lining up with TRBD2. The CDR3 length is 17 residues. Germline CDR1 DFQATT, CDR2 SNEGSKA (reference sequence). The junction had 7 bases not matched to a gene; V was cut back by 2 bases and J by 1 base. CDR3 amino acids: CSARLAGGRGSYNEQFF. The CDR3 DNA sequence: TGCAGTGCTAGACTAGCGGGAGGAAGAGGGTCCTACAATGAGCAGTTCTTC.

This clonotype came up many times. The genes are TRBV30 and TRBJ1-1; TRBD1 might be the D (5 bases). V was clipped by 3 bases and J by 0 bases, with 5 bases between them. Germline loops: CDR1 GTSNPN, CDR2 SVGIG (reference sequence). The CDR3 is 12 residues long. The CDR3 here is CAWRGVNTEAFF. In DNA, the CDR3 is TGTGCCTGGAGGGGGGTGAACACTGAAGCTTTCTTT.

The J gene is TRBJ2-3, the V gene TRBV5-1, with 11 bases aligning to TRBD2. The CDR3 sequence is 16 residues long. Germline CDR1 is SGHRS and CDR2 is YFSETQ. V lost 3 bases and J lost 1; bases outside the gene matches: 4. DNA of the CDR3: TGCGCCAGCAGCTCGGGGACTAGCGGACGCACAGATACGCAGTATTTT. This encodes CASSSGTSGRTDTQYF.

This chain links TRBV20-1 with TRBJ2-5, with 12 bases aligning to TRBD1. Germline assignment: CDR1 DFQATT and CDR2 SNEGSKA (reference sequence). The CDR3 is made up of 15 amino acids. V shed 3 bases, J shed 5 bases, and the junction held 7 bases outside the gene matches. Here the CDR3 DNA reads TGCAGTGCTAGGGGGACAGGGGGCGCGTGGGAGACCCAGTACTTC. Translating it yields CSARGTGGAWETQYF.

V usage is TRBV18 and J usage is TRBJ2-5; no clear D. The CDR3 covers 16 residues. The V gene's germline CDR1 is KGHSH and CDR2 LQKENI. V lost 4 bases and J lost 5, with 20 bases in between. CDR3 in DNA: TGTGCCAGCTCACGGATGGCGAGCGACGGCGGTGAGACCCAGTACTTC. This encodes CASSRMASDGGETQYF.

J is TRBJ2-1 and V is TRBV7-9, with TRBD2 matching 14 bases. The V segment lost 5 bases and the J segment 8 bases; nucleotides outside the gene matches: 14. CDR3 length equals 18 residues. Germline V gene sequence: CDR1 SEHNR, CDR2 FQNEAQ (reference sequence). The CDR3 bases are TGTGCCAGCAGCCTGGGACTAGCGGGAGTGCTGGGTCTCGATGAGCAGTTCTTC. As protein: CASSLGLAGVLGLDEQFF. Looking up the rest from reference TRBV7-9 and TRBJ2-1 gives the full variable domain: DTGVSQNPRHKITKRGQNVTFRCDPISEHNRLYWYRQTLGQGPEFLTYFQNEAQLEKSRLLSDRFSAERPKGSFSTLEIQRTEQGDSAMYLCASSLGLAGVLGLDEQFFGPGTRLTVL.

The chain carries TRBV29-1 and TRBJ2-1; the D gene is possibly TRBD2 (6 bases). Germline V gene sequence: CDR1 SQVTM, CDR2 ANQGSEA. Trimming pared 1 base from V and 10 bases from J, leaving 14 bases between. This CDR3 is built from 13 residues. The chain's CDR3 is CSVEGLGSGEQFF. The CDR3 region has the DNA TGCAGCGTTGAAGGACTAGGATCAGGAGAGCAGTTCTTC.